Shown below are 9 T cell receptor beta chains from a single sample sequenced in a study of neurological immune-mediated disorders (dated by TCRdb to the late 2010s). Libraries were built with 5' RACE. The sequencing machine was an Illumina HiSeq 2500. The public sequencing data were trimmed at Q25 with fastp and processed into clonotypes with MiXCR by TCRdb, which kept only in-frame beta chains. Each CDR3 protein gets just one entry, which takes the most common genes and DNA from the rows behind it. Present in this sample are under 90,000 distinct CDR3 sequences, around 3.6% of which were seen just once. Approximately 2.9% of the sample is taken by the ten largest. The sequenced sample was PBMCs. These receptor sequences come from a woman aged 45-59 years with multiple sclerosis.

This clonotype was detected many times. The chain has TRBV7-2 and TRBJ2-2, with a weak D call TRBD1 (6 bases). Germline assignment: CDR1 SGHTA and CDR2 FQGNSA. The CDR3 runs to 15 residues. Trimming cost V 1 base and J 4 bases, with 10 bases left between them. CDR3: CASSLDRVRTGELFF. The CDR3 nucleotides are TGTGCCAGCAGCTTAGACAGGGTACGCACCGGGGAGCTGTTTTTT.

This clonotype appeared many times. The chain links TRBV6-5 to TRBJ2-1, with D unclear. The CDR3 sequence is 11 residues long. CDR1 MNHEY and CDR2 SVGAGI come from the germline V gene. V dropped 4 bases and J dropped 10 bases, with 8 bases sitting between them. CDR3 sequence: CASSSPQEQFF. In DNA form, the CDR3 reads TGTGCCAGCAGTTCTCCCCAGGAGCAGTTCTTC.

This clonotype has more than one count but fewer than ten. The rearrangement uses TRBV2 and TRBJ2-5; 7 positions match TRBD1. J lost 4 bases, V lost 8 bases, and 7 bases had no gene match. The CDR3 consists of 13 residues. The germline V gene encodes CDR1 SNHLY and CDR2 FYNNEI. The CDR3 sequence: CASPDRVGETQYF. As DNA, the CDR3 is TGTGCCAGCCCAGACAGGGTCGGAGAGACCCAGTACTTC.

This clonotype was observed at least ten times. The chain couples TRBV20-1 to TRBJ1-5; 7 bases align to TRBD1. The CDR3 sequence is 14 residues long. From germline, CDR1 is DFQATT and CDR2 SNEGSKA (reference sequence). Trimming removed 4 bases from V and 3 bases from J; junction bases left unmatched: 6. The CDR3 bases are TGCAGTGCTATAGACAGGGAGATCAATCAGCCCCAGCATTTT. Its protein is CSAIDREINQPQHF.

This clonotype came up many times. The chain couples TRBV29-1 to TRBJ1-1, with 9 bases aligning to TRBD1. Germline loops: CDR1 SQVTM, CDR2 ANQGSEA. The trim removed 3 bases at V and 4 bases at J, leaving 6 bases unmatched. This CDR3 is 14 amino acids long. CDR3 loop: CSVEFMTGGTEAFF. The CDR3 DNA sequence: TGCAGCGTTGAGTTTATGACAGGGGGCACTGAAGCTTTCTTT.

This clonotype was seen at least ten times. The chain joins TRBV5-6 to TRBJ1-5, with D uncertain. CDR1 is SGHDT and CDR2 is YYEEEE in the germline V gene. The CDR3 is 14 residues long. V lost 2 bases to trimming and J lost 4 bases, with 10 bases between them. This chain's CDR3 is CASSFRRLNQPQHF. The CDR3 DNA is TGTGCCAGCAGCTTTCGACGGCTGAATCAGCCCCAGCATTTT.

V gene TRBV12-3 or TRBV12-4 combines with J gene TRBJ2-1, with D maybe TRBD2 (7 bases). The CDR3 is 16 residues long. The ends were cut back, 4 bases at V and 5 bases at J, with 18 bases in the middle. CDR3 residues: CASSSSGGQTNNEQFF. Written as DNA, the CDR3 is TGTGCCAGCAGTTCCTCGGGAGGACAGACGAACAATGAGCAGTTCTTC.

This clonotype appeared many times. The rearrangement uses TRBV4-3 and TRBJ2-5; TRBD2 aligns across 8 bases. Per the germline V gene, CDR1 is LGHNA and CDR2 is YSLEER. V shed 0 bases, J shed 4 bases, and the junction held 7 bases outside the gene matches. This CDR3 region has 16 residues. The CDR3 sequence: CASSQDFSGARETQYF. The CDR3 DNA is TGCGCCAGCAGCCAAGATTTTAGCGGGGCGCGAGAGACCCAGTACTTC.

Regarding this clonotype: The junction departs from germline at one end; a sequencing error may be responsible. The chain uses TRBV7-7 and TRBJ2-2, with TRBD2 matching over 7 bases. From germline, CDR1 is SSHAT and CDR2 FNYEAQ (reference sequence). The CDR3 extends over 16 amino acids. CDR3 sequence: CASSSLPGGSTGELFF. Here the CDR3 DNA reads TGTGCTAGCAGCTCTCTTCCGGGGGGTTCAACCGGGGAGCTGTTTTTT.